This TCR beta chain was captured by sequencing in a study of blood T cell repertoires in COVID-19. Study-level background: T cells, B-cell-depleted T cells, or PBMCs provided the cDNA or gDNA that served as material.

This CDR3 has 15 residues. Looked up from germline, CDR1 is LGHNA and CDR2 is YNFKEQ. Trimming left V 0 bases short and J 5 bases short, with 12 bases between. Sequencing used immunoSEQ multiplex PCR; TCRdb keeps in-frame clones, though not all of them. The sample gives about 61,000 clones, 65% to 80% of which show up once; about 5.5% is in the top ten. The chain links TRBV4-2 to TRBJ2-3; tentatively, D is TRBD2 (5 bases). The receptor's source is a woman in her sixties or seventies with acute or convalescent COVID-19. The sample taken for sequencing was peripheral blood. CDR3 coding DNA: TGTGCCAGCAGCCAAGAGGACTCCCGAGGAGATACGCAGTATTTT. Translation gives CASSQEDSRGDTQYF.